The present T cell receptor (beta chain) was sequenced within a study of shared clonotypes between healthy human individuals. The assay was immunoSEQ multiplex PCR, and TCRdb's table has in-frame clones only and misses some. The data hold about 2.3 million clones, with roughly 92% observed a single time. CDR3 length: 12 residues. CDR1 and CDR2 from the germline V gene are KGHSH and LQKENI. V lost 6 bases to trimming and J lost 14 bases, with 17 bases between them. This receptor was obtained from a man between 18 and 35 years old in good health. Some clones in this sample may be carry-over from other donors' samples. Input material: naive CD4+ T cells from PBMCs. Subset described: CD45RA+ positively selected. This sequence joins TRBV18 and TRBJ2-1, with D maybe TRBD1 (6 bases). The CDR3 DNA is TGTGCCAGCTCCCCAGACTCCCAGGGGAAGTTCTTC. This gives the protein CASSPDSQGKFF.